These T cell receptor beta chains were read from a single sample in a study of OX40 agonist ivuxolimab in advanced cancers. Generated by immunoSEQ multiplex PCR, the TCRdb table keeps only in-frame clones and is missing some. The sample has tens of thousands of clones; about 78% are singletons. The sample in question was CD4+ or CD8+ T cells sorted from blood, obtained in a trial of the OX40 agonist ivuxolimab. The receptors derive from an adult with an advanced solid tumor such as melanoma, head and neck, liver or kidney cancer. The CDR3 runs from the conserved cysteine through the conserved F or W. Clone size is shown for a subset of rows, as once, few, many or a class of expanded clone.

TRBJ2-7 | TRBV15 | NA | CATSRAESSYEQYF
TRBJ1-2 | TRBV4-1 | NA | CASSQQGGYFYGYTF
TRBJ1-5 | TRBV19 | NA | CASSIGGTGDQPQHF
TRBJ2-2 | TRBV4-1 | few | CASSPYTSFSNTGELFF
TRBJ1-2 | TRBV4-1 | once | CASSHLTGENYGYTF
TRBJ2-3 | TRBV7-9 | NA | CASRALDTQYF
TRBJ2-1 | TRBV30 | few | CAWSAGFEQFF
TRBJ2-1 | TRBV2 | NA | CASSERSGTGPYNEQFF
TRBJ1-4 | TRBV4-3 | NA | CASSQGWTGEREKLFF
TRBJ2-7 | TRBV15 | NA | CATRGTGFYEQYF
TRBJ2-1 | TRBV28 | NA | CASSTYREVDEQFF
TRBJ1-2 | TRBV6-5 | few | CASSPGGSNYGYTF
TRBJ1-4 | TRBV29-1 | NA | CSAKTGVGEKLFF
TRBJ2-1 | TRBV25-1 | once | CASSDSGSSTYNEQFF
TRBJ1-4 | TRBV6-5 | NA | CASSLLEKLFF
TRBJ1-5 | TRBV6-5 | few | CASRKGLNSNQPQHF
TRBJ1-4 | TRBV9 | NA | CASSVALDLSGTNEKLFF
TRBJ1-2 | TRBV6-5 | NA | CASSYGGDYGYTF
TRBJ2-7 | TRBV6-6 | NA | CASSPTDYEQYF
TRBJ2-3 | TRBV2 | NA | CASSAPFLDTQYF
TRBJ2-7 | TRBV14 | NA | CASSQDKFEGGHEQYF
TRBJ2-7 | TRBV7-9 | NA | CASSTEGSYEQYF
TRBJ2-7 | TRBV9 | NA | CASSVDASGTYEQYF
TRBJ1-1 | TRBV28 | NA | CASSPQAYTEAFF
TRBJ1-2 | TRBV7-9 | NA | CASSPPVPVNYGYTF
TRBJ1-2 | TRBV5-6 | NA | CASSLNEGLLAGREGYTF
TRBJ1-5 | TRBV6-1 | once | CASSYRRYQPQHF
TRBJ2-2 | TRBV30 | once | CAWSVFELNTGELFF
TRBJ2-7 | TRBV28 | NA | CASSARQVRTEQYF
TRBJ2-1 | TRBV7-2 | NA | CASSSGTGGGEQFF
TRBJ2-2 | TRBV29-1 | NA | CSVGDLNTGELFF
TRBJ1-2 | TRBV28 | once | CASIRGQGRVNYGYTF
TRBJ1-1 | TRBV11-2 | NA | CASSLGLTEAFF
TRBJ2-3 | TRBV7-9 | NA | CASSTQRQADTRDTQYF
TRBJ2-1 | TRBV28 | few | CASSPRQNNEQFF
TRBJ2-1 | TRBV4-1 | NA | CASSQIDNEQFF
TRBJ2-7 | TRBV2 | NA | CAEGHRSGGHYYEQYF
TRBJ2-7 | TRBV9 | NA | CASSTGGRSVDEQYF
TRBJ2-1 | TRBV4-1 | NA | CASSQRQAYNEQFF
TRBJ2-1 | TRBV2 | NA | CASRPTSGGFLEQFF
TRBJ1-1 | TRBV11-2 | NA | CASSFDLNTEAFF
TRBJ1-2 | TRBV5-6 | NA | CASNLDRDYTF
TRBJ2-1 | TRBV6-4 | once | CASRAHSGRAGDEQFF
TRBJ2-2 | TRBV19 | NA | CASIKTGRTGELFF
TRBJ2-7 | TRBV6-6 | NA | CASSSTGGYSEQYF
TRBJ2-1 | TRBV11-2 | NA | CASSSPGSLNEQFF
TRBJ2-1 | TRBV10-1 | NA | CASSPTGGGEQFF
TRBJ2-2 | TRBV14 | once | CASSQDIGQGVLYTGELFF
TRBJ2-7 | TRBV19 | NA | CASSIGQGAYEQYF
TRBJ2-7 | TRBV27 | NA | CASSFSYRGEQYF